This section outlines one T cell receptor beta chain sequence together with its context. This clonotype was seen a few times. Which antigen it targets is not known. Per-base qualities were not stored, and no clone one base away is much larger. Donors were around 37 systemically healthy Caucasian individuals from Russia aged roughly 6 to 95 years. Each donor gave around 9.5 milliliters of peripheral blood, collected into EDTA-treated Vacutainer tubes. Ficoll-Paque density-gradient centrifugation was used to isolate PBMCs, with at least 7 million per sample. Total RNA, at least 5 micrograms per sample, was extracted from PBMCs with Trizol reagent. The percentages of naive CD45RAhigh/CD27high T cells were determined by flow cytometry on a PBMC aliquot from every donor. Per the germline V gene, MDHEN is the CDR1 and SYDVKM is the CDR2. There are 14 amino acids in the CDR3, from cysteine to phenylalanine inclusive. Kept here is only the CDR3 DNA, which spans 42 bases and is read in frame from base 1. Trimming removed 2 bases from V and 3 bases from J, leaving 10 bases between the germline ends.

The data stem from a study of blood T cells in healthy people across ages (dated by TCRdb to between 2014 and 2017). For the wider study: In model experiments, template switching captured about one uniquely barcoded TCR beta cDNA molecule for every two T cells. The study measured age-related changes in TCR beta repertoire diversity using deep sequencing normalized with unique cDNA molecular identifiers. Donors were grouped into four age groups: young (average roughly 15 years), middle-aged (39), aged (around 60) and long-lived (about 89). To avoid experimental bias, donors of different ages were distributed randomly across sequencing lanes. Using the same blood draw, the study looked at two additional independent replicas of 1 million unique cDNA reads for two donors, one aged 18 to 30 and the other aged 80 or older.

What the study reported, not specific to this receptor: Because profiling used bulk unsorted PBMCs, naive and antigen-experienced compartments could not be compared conclusively. Compared with the aged group, the long-lived group had more naive CD4+ T cells, fewer expanded clones and increased TCR diversity, suggesting age selection. Because donor CMV infection status was unknown, age-related changes in expanded clonotypes were potentially confounded. Total diversity estimates from one million sequenced T cells were considered lower bounds and underestimates. A strong correlation was found between observed TCR beta diversity and the percentage of naive T cells measured by flow cytometry. Observed TCR beta diversity per million T cells fell roughly linearly with age, and a significant reduction was already apparent by age roughly 40.

The library was prepared using 5' RACE. The instrument given in TCRdb is Illumina HiSeq 2500. A second PCR of about 7 to 12 cycles was performed with a sample-barcoded 5' primer and a J-beta primer mix. Each TCR beta cDNA molecule received a unique molecular identifier from a template-switch 5' adaptor carrying 12 random nucleotides. Each sample yielded at least 2.5 million CDR3-containing paired-end reads. First-strand cDNA was synthesized from all RNA with the Mint cDNA synthesis kit, primed by a TRBC-specific oligonucleotide. After uracil-DNA glycosylase treatment, a first 18-cycle PCR used universal primers M1SS and BC2_uni_R on all cDNA. As for how the authors treated the data: For normalization, 1 million high-quality reads, each with a distinct molecular identifier, were randomly selected from each sample. Instead of being binned into consensus sequences, reads that shared molecular identifiers were thrown out. MiTCR, set to a Q25 quality threshold and the strictest error-elimination algorithm, was used for CDR3 identification, clonotype clustering and error correction. A nonparametric unseen species model with Euler transformation was used to estimate a lower bound on total TCR beta diversity. TCRdb cleaned the public reads at Q25 with fastp, built clones with MiXCR and kept in-frame beta chains. Every entry covers one CDR3 protein and lists the most common genes and DNA from its rows. The V and J calls were not made by the authors but by TCRdb's processing. A total of hundreds of thousands of distinct CDR3 sequences appear in this sample, 60% to 80% of them only once. The top ten hold around a quarter of the sample.

This clonotype originated in a man aged 25 to 45 in good health. The V gene is TRBV28 and the J gene is TRBJ2-5, and possibly TRBD1, on 6 matching bases. Sequenced sample: blood. The sequenced DNA is TGTGCCAGCAGTTTACGGCAGGGGAAAGAGACCCAGTACTTC. The encoded protein is CASSLRQGKETQYF.